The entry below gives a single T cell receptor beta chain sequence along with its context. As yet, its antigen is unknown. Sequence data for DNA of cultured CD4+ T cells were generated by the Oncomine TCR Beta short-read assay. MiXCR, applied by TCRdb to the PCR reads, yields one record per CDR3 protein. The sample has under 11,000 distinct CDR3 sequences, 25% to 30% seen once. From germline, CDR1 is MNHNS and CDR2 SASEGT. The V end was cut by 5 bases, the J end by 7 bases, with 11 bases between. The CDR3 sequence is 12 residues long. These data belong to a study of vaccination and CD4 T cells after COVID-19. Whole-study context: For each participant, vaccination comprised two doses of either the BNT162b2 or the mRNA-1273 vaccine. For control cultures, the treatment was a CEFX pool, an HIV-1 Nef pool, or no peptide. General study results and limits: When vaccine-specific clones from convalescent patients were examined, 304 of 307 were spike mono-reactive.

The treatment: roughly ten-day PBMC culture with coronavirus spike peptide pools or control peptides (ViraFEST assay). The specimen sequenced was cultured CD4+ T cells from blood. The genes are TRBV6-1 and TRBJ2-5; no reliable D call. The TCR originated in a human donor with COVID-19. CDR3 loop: CASSRDPGTQYF. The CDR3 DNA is TGTGCCAGCAGTCGCGACCCGGGGACCCAGTACTTC.